This T cell receptor (beta chain) is from a study of T cell responses to AZD1222 COVID-19 vaccine (dated by TCRdb to 2020 to 2023). Background on the whole study: Because spike-specific TCR depth and breadth did not differ between the two schedules, AZD1222 recipients who got a second dose at roughly 4 weeks were pooled with those who got a second dose at roughly 12 weeks. A total of approximately 240 trial participants underwent TCR sequencing, of whom 207 had received two doses of AZD1222 and some 25 had received two doses of the MenACWY control vaccine. Trial participants were enrolled by age into 18-55, 56-69 and 70-plus year subgroups, with around 150, 28 and 57 TCR-sequenced participants respectively.

Overall results and qualifications from the work: After two AZD1222 doses, both the breadth and the depth of spike-specific TCRs were significantly higher than at day 0 and than in MenACWY recipients. Conclusions about previously exposed vaccinees are limited, since just 6 or 7 AZD1222 recipients were seropositive for SARS-CoV-2 at baseline. Most participants were white British and females outnumbered males, and the authors suggested that clonal diversity may have been underestimated. No day 14 peak-response samples were available, so repertoires were characterized only after the peak T cell response. The 56-69-year group was small, and its depth increase did not reach significance, likely because of low power. Vaccine-associated CD4 TCRs spanned the whole spike protein, with dominant responses in regions 160-218 and 743-854. Reportedly, almost half of the unique spike-specific TCRs recognized epitopes lying outside the regions that are mutated in the B.1.351 and B.1.1.7 variants.

The CDR3 regions of human TCRbeta chains were analyzed by immunosequencing. Per the source publication's procedure: Repertoire TCRs were matched against a reference library of SARS-CoV-2-specific TCRs generated with the MIRA antigen-specificity platform. Breadth was defined as the fraction of unique TCRs that were SARS-CoV-2-associated, and depth was defined as the fraction of total T cells that were SARS-CoV-2-associated. Using the MIRA data, each spike-specific TCR was mapped to the spike region that the TCR reacts to and placed in a CD4 or CD8 class. Log10-transformed breadth and depth values were compared by one-way ANOVA with Sidak's multiple comparisons tests. TCRdb retrieved this table from immuneACCESS and kept in-frame rearrangements only. Not all clones are present; in checked studies, unresolved V genes account for under half, and no reason is known for the remainder. For V, J and clone size, that table is used; D and trimming come from the DNA. Here the sample has more than 140,000 clones; about 91% occur a single time. Of the sample, 2% to 2.5% falls within the top ten clones.

Read against the paper, the sample's time point label means: baseline before first vaccination. The vaccinee samples were drawn from two UK trials, COV001 and COV002, one of which was a single-blind randomized controlled phase 2/3 trial testing AZD1222 (ChAdOx1 nCoV-19) in healthy adults. For TCRbeta chain sequencing, PBMC samples were collected from trial participants at day 0 and at day 28 after the second dose. The cysteine opens and the phenylalanine closes a CDR3 of 14 amino acids. CDR3 DNA is the only sequence kept; it has 42 bases, read in frame from the first base. The germline V gene specifies SGHTA as CDR1 and FQGNSA as CDR2. V is shortened by 2 bases, J by 7 bases, and the region joining them spans 15 bases. In this sample, this clone turned up once. Its antigen target is currently unknown. No clone much larger than this one lies a single base away; base qualities are absent.

The sequences come from peripheral blood, collected on day 0 of AZD1222 vaccination. This receptor chain uses TRBV7-2 and TRBJ2-7; the best D guess is TRBD1, with 5 bases matching. This clonotype was sampled from an adult in good health. The CDR3 reads as follows: CASSLPGSLGEQYF. In nucleotides, the sequence is TGTGCCAGCAGCTTACCAGGGTCATTGGGAGAGCAGTACTTC.